This T cell receptor beta chain was observed in a study of patients and donors after allogeneic stem cell transplantation (TCRdb year 2020). The library was built by means of RT-PCR. Sequencing instrument: NextSeq 550. TCRdb reran the public reads through fastp at Q25 and MiXCR, keeping productive beta chains. Merged by CDR3 protein, the rows form single entries marked with the most common genes and DNA. For this sample there are roughly 880,000 distinct CDR3 sequences; about a sixth appear just once. The biggest ten clones account for roughly 6% of the sample. Comment on this clonotype: Its specific antigen is unknown. No qualities accompany the bases; no much larger clone lies one base away.

Per the germline V gene (reference sequence), DFQATT is the CDR1 and SNEGSKA is the CDR2. The CDR3 spans 13 residues, from the cysteine through the phenylalanine. The only DNA kept is the CDR3, 39 bases in frame from the first base. Cut back by 6 bases and 5 bases, the V and J ends lie 13 bases apart. The chain is assembled from TRBV20-1 and TRBJ1-4, and perhaps TRBD1 as D gene, on 5 matching bases. This sequence originates from a human donor who was either an allogeneic HSCT recipient or a stem cell or donor lymphocyte infusion donor (not recorded which). It is not recorded whose cells these are; they may come from a transplant donor. The material sequenced was blood, either unsorted or a sorted T cell fraction (not recorded which). The CDR3 protein: CSARRDWNEKLFF. Read as DNA, the sequence is TGCAGTGCCCGCCGGGACTGGAATGAAAAACTGTTTTTT.